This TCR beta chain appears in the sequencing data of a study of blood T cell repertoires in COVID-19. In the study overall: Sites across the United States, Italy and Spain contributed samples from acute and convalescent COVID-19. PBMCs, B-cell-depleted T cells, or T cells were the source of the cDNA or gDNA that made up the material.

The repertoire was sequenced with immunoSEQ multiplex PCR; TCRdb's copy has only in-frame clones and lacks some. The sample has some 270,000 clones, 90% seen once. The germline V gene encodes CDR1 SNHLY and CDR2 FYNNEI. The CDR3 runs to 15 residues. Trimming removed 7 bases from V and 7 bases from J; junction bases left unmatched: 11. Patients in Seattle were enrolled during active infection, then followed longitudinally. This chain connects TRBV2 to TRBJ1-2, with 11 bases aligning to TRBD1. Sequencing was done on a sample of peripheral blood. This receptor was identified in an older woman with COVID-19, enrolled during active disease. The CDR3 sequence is CASTQFRDRGSGYTF. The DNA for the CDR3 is TGTGCCAGCACTCAATTCCGGGACAGGGGGTCTGGCTACACCTTC.